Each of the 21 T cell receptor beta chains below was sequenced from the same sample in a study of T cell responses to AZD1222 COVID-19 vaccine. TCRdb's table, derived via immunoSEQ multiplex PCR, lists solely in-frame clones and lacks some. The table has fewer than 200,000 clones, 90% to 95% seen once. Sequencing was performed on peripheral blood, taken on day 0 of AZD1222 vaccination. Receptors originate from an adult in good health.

For the CDR3, the DNA is TGCGCCAGCAGCTTGGGCACTACTGGAAACACCATATATTTT. It codes for CASSLGTTGNTIYF. This chain joins TRBV5-1 and TRBJ1-3; D ambiguous. V dropped 0 bases and J dropped 2 bases, with 6 bases sitting between them. The V gene's germline CDR1 is SGHRS and CDR2 YFSETQ. This CDR3 comprises 14 residues.

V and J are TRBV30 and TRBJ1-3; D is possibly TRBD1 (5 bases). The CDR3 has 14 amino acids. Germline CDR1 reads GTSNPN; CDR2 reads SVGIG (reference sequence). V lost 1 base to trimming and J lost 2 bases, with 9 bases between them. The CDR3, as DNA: TGTGCCTGGAGTGCCTGGGGGACTGGAAACACCATATATTTT. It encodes CAWSAWGTGNTIYF.

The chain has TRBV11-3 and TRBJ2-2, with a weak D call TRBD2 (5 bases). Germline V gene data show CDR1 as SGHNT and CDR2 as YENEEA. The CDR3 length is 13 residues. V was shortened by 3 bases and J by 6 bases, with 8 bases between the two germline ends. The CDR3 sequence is CASSFVGAGELFF. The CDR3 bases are TGTGCCAGCAGCTTTGTCGGGGCCGGGGAGCTGTTTTTT.

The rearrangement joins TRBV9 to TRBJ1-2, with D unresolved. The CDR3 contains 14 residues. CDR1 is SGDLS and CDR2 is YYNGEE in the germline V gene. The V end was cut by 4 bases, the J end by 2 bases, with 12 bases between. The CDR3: CASSPSGLNYGYTF. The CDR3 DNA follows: TGTGCCAGCAGCCCCTCGGGCCTCAACTATGGCTACACCTTC.

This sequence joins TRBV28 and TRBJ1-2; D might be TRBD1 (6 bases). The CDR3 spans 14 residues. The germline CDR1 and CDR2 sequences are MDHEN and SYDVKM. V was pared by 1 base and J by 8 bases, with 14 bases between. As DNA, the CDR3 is TGTGCCAGCAGTTTATCTTGGGGGGCAAGGGGCTACACCTTC. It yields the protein CASSLSWGARGYTF.

The CDR3 loop reads CSAADSTEAFF. CDR3 coding DNA: TGCAGTGCGGCCGACAGTACTGAAGCTTTCTTT. The chain couples TRBV20-1 to TRBJ1-1, with D perhaps matching TRBD1 (5 bases). V was shortened by 6 bases and J by 5 bases, with 10 bases between the two germline ends. This CDR3 region has 11 residues. Germline V lookup: CDR1 DFQATT, CDR2 SNEGSKA (reference sequence).

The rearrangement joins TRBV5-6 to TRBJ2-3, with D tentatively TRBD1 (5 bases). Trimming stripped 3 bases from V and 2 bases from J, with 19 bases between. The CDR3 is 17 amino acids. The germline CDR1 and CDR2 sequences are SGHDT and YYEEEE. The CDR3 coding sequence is TGTGCCAGCAGCTCTAACCCTTTTGGGGCCTACACAGATACGCAGTATTTT. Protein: CASSSNPFGAYTDTQYF. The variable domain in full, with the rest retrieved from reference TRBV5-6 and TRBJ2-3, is DAGVTQSPTHLIKTRGQQVTLRCSPKSGHDTVSWYQQALGQGPQFIFQYYEEEERQRGNFPDRFSGHQFPNYSSELNVNALLLGDSALYLCASSSNPFGAYTDTQYFGPGTRLTVL.

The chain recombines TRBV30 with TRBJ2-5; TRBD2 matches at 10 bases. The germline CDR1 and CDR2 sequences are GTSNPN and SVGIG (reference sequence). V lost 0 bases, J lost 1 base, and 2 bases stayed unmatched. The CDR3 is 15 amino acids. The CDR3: CAWSVAGGSQETQYF. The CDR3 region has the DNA TGTGCCTGGAGTGTAGCGGGGGGGTCCCAAGAGACCCAGTACTTC.

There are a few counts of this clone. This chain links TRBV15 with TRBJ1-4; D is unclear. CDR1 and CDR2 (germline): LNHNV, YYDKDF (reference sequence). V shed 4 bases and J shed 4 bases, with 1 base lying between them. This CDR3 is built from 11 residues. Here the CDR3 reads CATSINEKLFF. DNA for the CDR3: TGTGCCACCAGCATTAATGAAAAACTGTTTTTT.

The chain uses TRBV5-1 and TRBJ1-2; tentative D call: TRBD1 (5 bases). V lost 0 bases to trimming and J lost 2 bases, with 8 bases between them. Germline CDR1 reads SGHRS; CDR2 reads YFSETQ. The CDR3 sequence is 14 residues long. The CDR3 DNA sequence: TGCGCCAGCAGCTTGGAAACAGGAAACTATGGCTACACCTTC. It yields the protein CASSLETGNYGYTF.

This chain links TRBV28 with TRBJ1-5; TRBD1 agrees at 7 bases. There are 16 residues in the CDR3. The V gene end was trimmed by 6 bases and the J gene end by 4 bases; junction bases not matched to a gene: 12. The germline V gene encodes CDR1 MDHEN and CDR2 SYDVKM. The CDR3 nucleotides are TGTGCCAGCAGCACAAGGAGGGGGCAGCAGAATCAGCCCCAGCATTTT. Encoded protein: CASSTRRGQQNQPQHF.

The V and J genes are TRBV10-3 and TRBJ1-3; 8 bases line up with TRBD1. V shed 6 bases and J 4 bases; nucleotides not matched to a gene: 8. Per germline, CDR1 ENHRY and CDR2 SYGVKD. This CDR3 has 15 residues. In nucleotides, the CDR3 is TGTGCCATCAGGGGGACAGGTGAAGCGGGAAACACCATATATTTT. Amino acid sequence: CAIRGTGEAGNTIYF.

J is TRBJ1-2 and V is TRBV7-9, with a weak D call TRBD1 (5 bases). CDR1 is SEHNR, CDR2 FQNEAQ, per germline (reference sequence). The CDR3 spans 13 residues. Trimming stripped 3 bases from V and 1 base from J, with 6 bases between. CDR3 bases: TGTGCCAGCAGCTTCGACAGTAACTATGGCTACACCTTC. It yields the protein CASSFDSNYGYTF. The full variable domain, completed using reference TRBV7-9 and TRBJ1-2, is DTGVSQNPRHKITKRGQNVTFRCDPISEHNRLYWYRQTLGQGPEFLTYFQNEAQLEKSRLLSDRFSAERPKGSFSTLEIQRTEQGDSAMYLCASSFDSNYGYTFGSGTRLTVV.

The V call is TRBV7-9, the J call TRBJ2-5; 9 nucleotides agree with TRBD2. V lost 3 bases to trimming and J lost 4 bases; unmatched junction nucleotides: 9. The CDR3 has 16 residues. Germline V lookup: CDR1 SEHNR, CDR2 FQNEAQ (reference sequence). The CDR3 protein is CASSFSSGGPRETQYF. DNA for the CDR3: TGTGCCAGCAGCTTCTCAAGCGGGGGGCCTCGAGAGACCCAGTACTTC.

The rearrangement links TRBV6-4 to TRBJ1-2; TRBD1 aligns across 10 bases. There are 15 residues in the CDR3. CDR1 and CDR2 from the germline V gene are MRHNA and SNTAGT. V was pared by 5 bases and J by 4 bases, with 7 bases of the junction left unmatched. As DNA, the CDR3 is TGTGCCAGCAGTAAGGACAGGGGGTCCACCTATGGCTACACCTTC. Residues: CASSKDRGSTYGYTF.

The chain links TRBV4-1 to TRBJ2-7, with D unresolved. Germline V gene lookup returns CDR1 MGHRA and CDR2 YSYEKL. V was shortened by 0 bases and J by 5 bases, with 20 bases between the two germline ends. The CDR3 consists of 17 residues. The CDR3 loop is CASSQDTTPRLFHEQYF. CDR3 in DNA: TGCGCCAGCAGCCAAGACACAACCCCCCGTCTTTTTCACGAGCAGTACTTC.

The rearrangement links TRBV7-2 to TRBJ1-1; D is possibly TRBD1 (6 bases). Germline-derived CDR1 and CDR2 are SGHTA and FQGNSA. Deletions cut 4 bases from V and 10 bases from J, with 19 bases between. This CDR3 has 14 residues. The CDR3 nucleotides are TGTGCCAGCAGCTCCCTAGGACAGTCGAGTTCAGCTTTCTTT. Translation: CASSSLGQSSSAFF.

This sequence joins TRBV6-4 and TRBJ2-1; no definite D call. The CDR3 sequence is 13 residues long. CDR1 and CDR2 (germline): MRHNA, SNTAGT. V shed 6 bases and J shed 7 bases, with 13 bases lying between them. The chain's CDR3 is CASSPELGNEQFF. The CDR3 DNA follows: TGTGCCAGCAGCCCCGAATTAGGGAATGAGCAGTTCTTC.

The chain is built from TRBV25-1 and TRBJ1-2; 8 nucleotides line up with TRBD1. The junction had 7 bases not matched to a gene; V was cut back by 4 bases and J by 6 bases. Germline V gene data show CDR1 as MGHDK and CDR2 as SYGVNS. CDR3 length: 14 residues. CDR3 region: CASSVATGVDGYTF. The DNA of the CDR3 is TGTGCCAGCAGTGTAGCGACAGGGGTTGATGGCTACACCTTC.

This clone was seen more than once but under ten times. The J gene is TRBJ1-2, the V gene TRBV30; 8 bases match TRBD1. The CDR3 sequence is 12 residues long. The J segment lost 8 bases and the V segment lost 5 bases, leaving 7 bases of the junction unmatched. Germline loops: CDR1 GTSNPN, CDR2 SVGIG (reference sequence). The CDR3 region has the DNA TGTGCCTGGGGACGACAGGGGCGCGGCTACACCTTC. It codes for CAWGRQGRGYTF.

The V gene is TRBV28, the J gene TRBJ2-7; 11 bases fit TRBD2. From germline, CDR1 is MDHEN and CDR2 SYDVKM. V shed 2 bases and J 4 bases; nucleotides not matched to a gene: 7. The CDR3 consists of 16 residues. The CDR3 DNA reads TGTGCCAGCAGTTTAAGACTAGCGGGATTGTGGTACGAGCAGTACTTC. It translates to CASSLRLAGLWYEQYF.